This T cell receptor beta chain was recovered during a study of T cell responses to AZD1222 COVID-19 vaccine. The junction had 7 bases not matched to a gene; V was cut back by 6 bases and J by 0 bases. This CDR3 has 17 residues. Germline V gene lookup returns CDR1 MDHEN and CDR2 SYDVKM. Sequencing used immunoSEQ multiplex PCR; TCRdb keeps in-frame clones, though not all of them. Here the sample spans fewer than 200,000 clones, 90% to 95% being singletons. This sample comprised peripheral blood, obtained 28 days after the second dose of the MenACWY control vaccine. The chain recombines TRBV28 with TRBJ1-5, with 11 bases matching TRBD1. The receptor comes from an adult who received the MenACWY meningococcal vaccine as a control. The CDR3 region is CASRKDRGLYSNQPQHF. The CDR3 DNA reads TGTGCCAGCAGAAAGGACAGGGGGCTGTATAGCAATCAGCCCCAGCATTTT.